Presented here are 27 T cell receptor beta chains from one specimen sequenced in a study of T-cell memory formation after mild COVID-19. TCRdb processed the 5' RACE reads anew with MiXCR; each CDR3 protein has one entry. The sample shows fewer than 450,000 distinct CDR3 sequences, around 21% of them seen only once. Sequenced input: PBMCs or a T cell subset sorted from them (not recorded which). Receptors were obtained from an adult woman who had mild COVID-19 (a few samples of this study predate the infection). Cell type and time point are not known.

The table lists this clonotype with a few counts. V gene TRBV7-9 combines with J gene TRBJ2-7, with D tentatively TRBD2 (6 bases). The CDR3 is 17 amino acids. CDR1 is SEHNR and CDR2 is FQNEAQ in the germline V gene (reference sequence). The V end was cut by 6 bases, the J end by 7 bases, with 28 bases between. CDR3 coding DNA: TGTGCCAGCAGTTCCGAAAAGATAGGACTAACCTTTGGGGAGCAGTACTTC. As protein: CASSSEKIGLTFGEQYF.

This clonotype was seen more than once but under ten times. This chain connects TRBV5-1 to TRBJ2-5; 10 nucleotides agree with TRBD1. This CDR3 has 16 residues. Germline-derived CDR1 and CDR2 are SGHRS and YFSETQ. V lost 4 bases, J lost 5 bases, and 11 bases stayed unmatched. The CDR3 is CASSPAGTGAVETQYF. Written as DNA, the CDR3 is TGCGCCAGCAGCCCAGCCGGGACAGGGGCGGTGGAGACCCAGTACTTC.

This clonotype was recorded a few times. The rearrangement joins TRBV3-1 to TRBJ2-7; TRBD2 matches at 9 bases. The CDR3 covers 14 residues. With V trimmed by 3 bases and J by 5 bases, 5 bases remained unmatched. Germline CDR1 LGHDT, CDR2 YNNKEL (reference sequence). The CDR3, as DNA: TGTGCCAGCAGCCATGCGGGAGGGGGAGACGAGCAGTACTTC. This sequence encodes CASSHAGGGDEQYF.

V usage is TRBV12-3 or TRBV12-4 and J usage is TRBJ1-5, with TRBD1 identical over 9 bases. This CDR3 spans 16 amino acids. V lost 6 bases, J lost 4 bases, and 10 bases stayed unmatched. The DNA of the CDR3 is TGTGCCAGCAGCACGGGACAGGGCTACGGAAATCAGCCCCAGCATTTT. Translated, it gives CASSTGQGYGNQPQHF.

This clonotype was found a few times. This chain links TRBV20-1 with TRBJ2-7; D gene unclear. Between the trimmed V and J ends, which lost 5 bases and 6 bases, there was a span of 14 bases. Germline V CDR1 and CDR2: DFQATT, SNEGSKA (reference sequence). There are 12 residues in the CDR3. This CDR3 reads CSAAHRESEQYF. The CDR3 coding sequence is TGCAGTGCTGCCCATAGGGAATCCGAGCAGTACTTC.

V and J are TRBV5-6 and TRBJ2-2; 8 bases are shared with TRBD2. Germline V gives CDR1 SGHDT, CDR2 YYEEEE. The CDR3 consists of 14 residues. Trimming at V came to 7 bases and at J to 1 base, leaving 3 bases not matched to a gene. The DNA of the CDR3 is TGTGCCAGCCACCGGGAGGGGAACACCGGGGAGCTGTTTTTT. It is translated as CASHREGNTGELFF.

The chain has TRBV6-2 or TRBV6-3 and TRBJ2-1; TRBD1 is a possible D gene (6 bases). The CDR3 consists of 12 residues. CDR1 is MNHEY and CDR2 is SVGEGT in the germline V gene. V was trimmed by 6 bases and J by 7 bases, leaving 10 bases between them. CDR3 protein: CASRGQKNEQFF. CDR3 bases: TGTGCCAGCAGAGGACAGAAAAATGAGCAGTTCTTC.

In this sample, this clonotype turned up a few times. The CDR3 DNA reads as TGCGCCAGCAGCTTGTCCCCCCTGGGGGAGCAGTACTTC. This encodes CASSLSPLGEQYF. The chain joins TRBV5-1 to TRBJ2-7; D not resolved. With 1 base removed from V and 7 bases from J, the gap between germline ends came to 12 bases. The CDR3 runs to 13 residues. Germline lookup yields CDR1 SGHRS and CDR2 YFSETQ.

This clonotype came up a few times. This chain links TRBV6-1 with TRBJ1-1, with D unresolved. The CDR3 spans 13 residues. Trimming removed 4 bases from V and 3 bases from J, with 9 bases in between. Germline CDR1 MNHNS, CDR2 SASEGT. The CDR3, as DNA: TGTGCCAGCAGTGGGGAGGAGTACACTGAAGCTTTCTTT. This sequence encodes CASSGEEYTEAFF.

This clonotype was detected only a few times. The chain is built from TRBV4-3 and TRBJ2-2; D might be TRBD1 (6 bases). Per the germline V gene, CDR1 is LGHNA and CDR2 is YSLEER. The CDR3 has 15 residues. V was cut by 3 bases and J by 2 bases, with 10 bases left in between. The CDR3 bases are TGCGCCAGCAGCCATGGACAGTTAAACACCGGGGAGCTGTTTTTT. It encodes CASSHGQLNTGELFF.

This clonotype was seen only a few times. The chain couples TRBV7-9 to TRBJ1-2; D is undetermined. V lost 0 bases and J 4 bases, leaving 12 bases between the germline ends. Germline V gene sequence: CDR1 SEHNR, CDR2 FQNEAQ (reference sequence). CDR3 length equals 15 residues. CDR3 region: CASSLALSTSYGYTF. CDR3 nucleotides: TGTGCCAGCAGCTTAGCCTTAAGTACCTCCTATGGCTACACCTTC.

This chain joins TRBV4-3 and TRBJ2-5; 7 nucleotides match TRBD2. From germline, CDR1 is LGHNA and CDR2 YSLEER. The CDR3 totals 14 residues. J was trimmed by 5 bases and V by 1 base; bases with no gene match: 4. CDR3 in DNA: TGCGCCAGCAGCCAAGGGGGGGGTCGGGAGACCCAGTACTTC. Translation: CASSQGGGRETQYF.

This clonotype has a count of ten or more. The genes are TRBV7-9 and TRBJ2-5; no clear D gene. CDR3 size: 13 residues. Per germline, CDR1 SEHNR and CDR2 FQNEAQ (reference sequence). V was shortened by 8 bases and J by 4 bases, with 14 bases between the two germline ends. The CDR3 is CASQSSQRETQYF. The CDR3, as DNA: TGTGCCAGCCAGTCGTCCCAGAGAGAGACCCAGTACTTC.

V gene TRBV13 combines with J gene TRBJ2-4; 10 nucleotides align to TRBD2. The CDR3 has 15 amino acids. Trimming took 5 bases from V and 6 from J; bases not matched to a gene: 7. The germline V gene has CDR1 PRHDT and CDR2 FYEKMQ (reference sequence). The CDR3 here is CASSPLAGGANIQYF. CDR3 bases: TGTGCCAGCAGCCCCTTAGCGGGAGGTGCAAACATTCAGTACTTC. The full variable domain, its missing parts supplied by reference TRBV13 and TRBJ2-4, is AAGVIQSPRHLIKEKRETATLKCYPIPRHDTVYWYQQGPGQDPQFLISFYEKMQSDKGSIPDRFSAQQFSDYHSELNMSSLELGDSALYFCASSPLAGGANIQYFGAGTRLSVL.

The gene calls are TRBV30 and TRBJ2-4, with D maybe TRBD1 (6 bases). This CDR3 is 12 amino acids long. From germline, CDR1 is GTSNPN and CDR2 SVGIG (reference sequence). Trimming shortened V by 5 bases and J by 7 bases, and 12 bases separated the two germline ends. The CDR3 sequence is CAWSRGSNIQYF. Here the CDR3 DNA reads TGTGCCTGGTCGAGGGGGAGTAACATTCAGTACTTC.

Only a few counts were recorded for this clonotype. The genes are TRBV11-2 and TRBJ1-1, with D possibly matching TRBD1 (5 bases). Per the germline V gene, CDR1 is SGHAT and CDR2 is FQNNGV. The CDR3 covers 14 residues. With 6 bases removed from V and 4 bases from J, the gap between germline ends came to 15 bases. The CDR3 is CASRRGVRATEAFF. The CDR3 DNA sequence: TGTGCCAGCAGGCGGGGGGTTAGGGCCACTGAAGCTTTCTTT.

The J gene is TRBJ1-1, the V gene TRBV18; unclear D gene. The CDR3 extends over 13 amino acids. CDR1 and CDR2 (germline): KGHSH, LQKENI. V shed 5 bases and J shed 6 bases, with 13 bases lying between them. The CDR3 DNA is TGTGCCAGCTCATCAACTGACGGGTCTGAAGCTTTCTTT. Protein: CASSSTDGSEAFF.

The genes are TRBV7-9 and TRBJ2-3, with 13 bases matching TRBD2. V gave up 5 bases and J gave up 4 bases; unmatched junction bases: 9. This CDR3 has 17 amino acids. Germline assignment: CDR1 SEHNR and CDR2 FQNEAQ (reference sequence). In DNA form, the CDR3 reads TGTGCCAGCAGCCCGCGCCCCGGACTAGCGGGAGCAGATACGCAGTATTTT. Translation: CASSPRPGLAGADTQYF. Using reference TRBV7-9 and TRBJ2-3 for the parts outside the CDR3, the full variable domain is DTGVSQNPRHKITKRGQNVTFRCDPISEHNRLYWYRQTLGQGPEFLTYFQNEAQLEKSRLLSDRFSAERPKGSFSTLEIQRTEQGDSAMYLCASSPRPGLAGADTQYFGPGTRLTVL.

The chain uses TRBV12-3 or TRBV12-4 and TRBJ1-2; tentatively, D is TRBD1 (6 bases). This CDR3 comprises 15 residues. V lost 5 bases to trimming and J lost 0 bases, with 13 bases between them. CDR3 loop: CASSHHGGPNYGYTF. CDR3 coding DNA: TGTGCCAGCAGTCACCACGGGGGCCCTAACTATGGCTACACCTTC.

The chain links TRBV10-3 to TRBJ1-1; D ambiguous. The germline V gene has CDR1 ENHRY and CDR2 SYGVKD. V was pared by 3 bases and J by 0 bases, with 11 bases between. The CDR3 spans 15 residues. The CDR3 protein is CAISDSGFLNTEAFF. Here the CDR3 DNA reads TGTGCCATCAGTGATAGCGGGTTTCTGAACACTGAAGCTTTCTTT.

The CDR3 coding sequence is TGTGCCAGCAATATTCCTGAAGCTTTCTTT. Translation: CASNIPEAFF. This chain uses TRBV7-9 with TRBJ1-1; no reliable D call. Germline loops: CDR1 SEHNR, CDR2 FQNEAQ (reference sequence). The CDR3 spans 10 residues. The V end lost 7 bases, the J end lost 6 bases, and 6 bases lay between the germline ends. Full variable domain (missing parts from reference TRBV7-9 and TRBJ1-1): DTGVSQNPRHKITKRGQNVTFRCDPISEHNRLYWYRQTLGQGPEFLTYFQNEAQLEKSRLLSDRFSAERPKGSFSTLEIQRTEQGDSAMYLCASNIPEAFFGQGTRLTVV.

The chain combines TRBV29-1 with TRBJ2-3, with TRBD2 matching 7 bases. Germline V gene sequence: CDR1 SQVTM, CDR2 ANQGSEA. V lost 6 bases to trimming and J lost 1 base; unmatched junction nucleotides: 10. CDR3 length: 15 amino acids. CDR3 protein: CSVTDIGRGTDTQYF. The CDR3 bases are TGCAGCGTAACGGACATAGGGAGGGGCACAGATACGCAGTATTTT.

This sequence joins TRBV3-1 and TRBJ1-2, with D perhaps matching TRBD1 (5 bases). V gave up 2 bases and J gave up 8 bases, with 15 bases separating them. The CDR3 length is 14 residues. From germline, CDR1 is LGHDT and CDR2 YNNKEL (reference sequence). CDR3 DNA sequence: TGTGCCAGCAGCCAAAATGTGGGGCGTCAGGGCTACACCTTC. Translation: CASSQNVGRQGYTF. The full variable domain, rest sourced from reference TRBV3-1 and TRBJ1-2, is DTAVSQTPKYLVTQMGNDKSIKCEQNLGHDTMYWYKQDSKKFLKIMFSYNNKELIINETVPNRFSPKSPDKAHLNLHINSLELGDSAVYFCASSQNVGRQGYTFGSGTRLTVV.

This sequence joins TRBV15 and TRBJ1-4; 8 bases are a match to TRBD1. The CDR3 has 15 amino acids. V gave up 2 bases and J gave up 8 bases; unmatched junction bases: 7. Germline V gene lookup returns CDR1 LNHNV and CDR2 YYDKDF (reference sequence). CDR3 protein: CATSRRGQVAEKLFF. CDR3 in DNA: TGTGCCACCAGCAGAAGGGGACAGGTCGCGGAAAAACTGTTTTTT.

Worth noting for this clonotype: One end of the junction does not line up with germline, which may come from a read error. CDR3 residues: CASSQDPVILIF. Here the CDR3 DNA reads TGTGCCAGCAGCCAAGATCCGGTTATCCTGATTTTT. J is TRBJ1-4 and V is TRBV3-1; D uncertain. The CDR3 runs to 12 residues. Germline CDR1 and CDR2: LGHDT and YNNKEL (reference sequence). The full variable domain, completed using reference TRBV3-1 and TRBJ1-4, is DTAVSQTPKYLVTQMGNDKSIKCEQNLGHDTMYWYKQDSKKFLKIMFSYNNKELIINETVPNRFSPKSPDKAHLNLHINSLELGDSAVYFCASSQDPVILIFGSGTQLSVL.

This chain uses TRBV27 with TRBJ2-1, with D perhaps TRBD2 (5 bases). The germline V gene encodes CDR1 MNHEY and CDR2 SMNVEV (reference sequence). V was pared by 7 bases and J by 14 bases, with 21 bases between. This CDR3 comprises 13 residues. CDR3 DNA sequence: TGTGCCAGCACCCTACCGGGAACTCTAAGGGAGTTCTTC. It is translated as CASTLPGTLREFF.

As for this clonotype: Germline is not matched at one junction end, which may reflect a read error. This sequence joins TRBV5-6 and TRBJ1-2; no clear D. Germline V gene data show CDR1 as SGHDT and CDR2 as YYEEEE. This CDR3 is built from 15 residues. CDR3 in DNA: TGTGCCAGCAGCTGGGTAGGAGGCGCTAACTATGGCTTCACCTTC. Translation: CASSWVGGANYGFTF. Using reference TRBV5-6 and TRBJ1-2 for the parts outside the CDR3, the full variable domain is DAGVTQSPTHLIKTRGQQVTLRCSPKSGHDTVSWYQQALGQGPQFIFQYYEEEERQRGNFPDRFSGHQFPNYSSELNVNALLLGDSALYLCASSWVGGANYGFTFGSGTRLTVV.